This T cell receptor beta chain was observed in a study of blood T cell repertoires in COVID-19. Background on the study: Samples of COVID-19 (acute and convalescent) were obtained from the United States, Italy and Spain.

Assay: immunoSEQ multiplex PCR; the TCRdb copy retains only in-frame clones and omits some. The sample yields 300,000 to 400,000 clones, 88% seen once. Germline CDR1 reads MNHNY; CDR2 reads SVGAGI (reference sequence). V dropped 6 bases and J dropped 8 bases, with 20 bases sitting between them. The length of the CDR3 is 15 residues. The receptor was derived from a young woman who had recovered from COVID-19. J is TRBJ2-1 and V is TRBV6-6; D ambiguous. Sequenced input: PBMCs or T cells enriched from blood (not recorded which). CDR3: CASRSPLSLRDEQFF. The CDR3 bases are TGTGCCAGCAGGAGCCCTTTGTCTCTTCGGGATGAGCAGTTCTTC.